The present T cell receptor beta chain was sequenced within a study of post-analysis software for immune sequencing data. In the study overall: Both relapsing-remitting and secondary progressive multiple sclerosis featured among the disease courses, as did progressive-relapsing multiple sclerosis. Overall study findings and caveats: Roughly 5 TRBV segments were significantly more frequent in patients than in controls. TRBV5-6, TRBV5-1 and TRBV20-1 were among these segments.

Built from TCR beta cDNA, the libraries had unique molecular identifiers in them. TCRdb re-analysed the PCR reads in MiXCR, keeping a single row per CDR3 protein. The sample yields approximately 630,000 distinct CDR3 sequences, roughly three fifths seen once. Trimming took 5 bases from V and 4 from J; bases not matched to a gene: 4. Looked up from germline, CDR1 is SGHRS and CDR2 is YFSETQ. The length of the CDR3 is 13 residues. For this clonotype: No antigen is known for it.

The chain links TRBV5-1 to TRBJ2-7, with 9 bases matching TRBD2. Material: blood. The sequence came from a girl between 2 and 10 years old with multiple sclerosis. This CDR3 is CASRRTSDYEQYF. DNA of the CDR3: TGCGCCAGCAGAAGGACTAGCGATTACGAGCAGTACTTC.